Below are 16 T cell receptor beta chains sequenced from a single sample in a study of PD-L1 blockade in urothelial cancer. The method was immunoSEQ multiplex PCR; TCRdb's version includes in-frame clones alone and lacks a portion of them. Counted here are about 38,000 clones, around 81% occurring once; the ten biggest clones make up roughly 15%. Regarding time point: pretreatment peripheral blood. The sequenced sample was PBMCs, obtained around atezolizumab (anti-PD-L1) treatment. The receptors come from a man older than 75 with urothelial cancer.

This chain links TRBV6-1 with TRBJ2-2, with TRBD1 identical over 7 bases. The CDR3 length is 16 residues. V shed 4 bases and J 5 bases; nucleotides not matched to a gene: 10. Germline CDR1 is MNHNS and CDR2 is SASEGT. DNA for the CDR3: TGTGCCAGCAGTGTGACGACAGGGCTGAATACCGGGGAGCTGTTTTTT. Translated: CASSVTTGLNTGELFF.

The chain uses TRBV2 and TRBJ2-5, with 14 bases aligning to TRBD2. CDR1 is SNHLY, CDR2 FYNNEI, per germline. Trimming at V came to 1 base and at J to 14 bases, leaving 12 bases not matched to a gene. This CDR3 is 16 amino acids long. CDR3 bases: TGTGCCAGCAGTGAAGAGGGACTAGCGGGAGCCGGCCCCCGCTACTTC. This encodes CASSEEGLAGAGPRYF.

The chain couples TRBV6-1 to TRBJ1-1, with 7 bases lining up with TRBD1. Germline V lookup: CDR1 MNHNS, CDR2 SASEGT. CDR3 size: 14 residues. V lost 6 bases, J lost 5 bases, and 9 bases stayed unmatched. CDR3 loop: CASRGQGVHTEAFF. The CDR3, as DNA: TGTGCCAGCAGGGGCCAGGGGGTTCATACTGAAGCTTTCTTT.

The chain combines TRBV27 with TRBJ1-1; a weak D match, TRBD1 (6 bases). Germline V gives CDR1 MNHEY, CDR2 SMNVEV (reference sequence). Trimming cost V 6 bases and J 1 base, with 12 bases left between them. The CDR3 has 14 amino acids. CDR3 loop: CASSRTGKNTEAFF. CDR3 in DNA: TGTGCCAGCAGCCGAACAGGGAAGAACACTGAAGCTTTCTTT.

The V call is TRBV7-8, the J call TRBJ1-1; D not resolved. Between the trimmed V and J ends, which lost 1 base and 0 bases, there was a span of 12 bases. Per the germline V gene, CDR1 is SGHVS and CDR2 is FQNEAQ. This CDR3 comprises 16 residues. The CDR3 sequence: CASSLVAGTLNTEAFF. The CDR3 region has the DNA TGTGCCAGCAGCTTAGTTGCGGGCACGCTGAACACTGAAGCTTTCTTT.

CDR3 sequence reads: CASTLTVSGANVLTF. DNA of the CDR3: TGTGCCAGTACCTTGACAGTCTCTGGGGCCAACGTCCTGACTTTC. V gene TRBV19 combines with J gene TRBJ2-6, with D possibly being TRBD1 (5 bases). From germline, CDR1 is LNHDA and CDR2 SQIVND (reference sequence). V dropped 7 bases and J dropped 0 bases, with 10 bases sitting between them. The CDR3 runs to 15 residues.

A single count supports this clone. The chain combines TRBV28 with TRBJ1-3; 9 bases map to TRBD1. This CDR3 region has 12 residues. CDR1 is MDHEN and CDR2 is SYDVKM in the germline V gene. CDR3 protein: CVSTGGTNTIYF. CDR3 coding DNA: TGTGTTTCGACAGGGGGTACGAACACCATATATTTT. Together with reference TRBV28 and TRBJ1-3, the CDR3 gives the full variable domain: DVKVTQSSRYLVKRTGEKVFLECVQDMDHENMFWYRQDPGLGLRLIYFSYDVKMKEKGDIPEGYSVSREKKERFSLILESASTNQTSMYLCVSTGGTNTIYFGEGSWLTVV.

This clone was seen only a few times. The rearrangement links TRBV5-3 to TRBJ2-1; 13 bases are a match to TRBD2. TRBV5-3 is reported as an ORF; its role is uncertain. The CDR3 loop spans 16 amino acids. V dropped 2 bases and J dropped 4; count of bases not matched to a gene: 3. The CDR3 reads CARSLPGLAGYNEQFF. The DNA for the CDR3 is TGTGCCAGAAGCTTACCGGGACTAGCGGGATACAATGAGCAGTTCTTC.

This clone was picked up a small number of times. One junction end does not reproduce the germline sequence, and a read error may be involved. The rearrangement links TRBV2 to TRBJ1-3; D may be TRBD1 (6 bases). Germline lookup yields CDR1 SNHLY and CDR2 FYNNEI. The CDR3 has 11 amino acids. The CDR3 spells CASRQDSPSYF. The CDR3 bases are TGTGCCAGCAGGCAGGACAGCCCCAGCTACTTT.

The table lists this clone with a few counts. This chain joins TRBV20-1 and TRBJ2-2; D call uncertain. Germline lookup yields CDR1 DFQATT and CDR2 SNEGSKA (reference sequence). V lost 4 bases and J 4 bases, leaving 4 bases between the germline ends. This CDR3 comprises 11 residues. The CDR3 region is CSAISTGELFF. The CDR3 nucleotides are TGCAGTGCTATCAGCACCGGGGAGCTGTTTTTT.

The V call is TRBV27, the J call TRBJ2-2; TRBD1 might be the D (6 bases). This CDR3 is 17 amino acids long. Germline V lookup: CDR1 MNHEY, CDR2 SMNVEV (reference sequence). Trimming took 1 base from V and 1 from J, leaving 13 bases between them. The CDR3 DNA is TGTGCCAGCAGTTTATTCCGGCAGGGGATGAACACCGGGGAGCTGTTTTTT. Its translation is CASSLFRQGMNTGELFF.

The CDR3 region has the DNA TGTGCCATCAGTGAGGGGACAGGGTGGAACACTGAAGCTTTCTTT. Its protein product is CAISEGTGWNTEAFF. This chain links TRBV10-3 with TRBJ1-1; the match to TRBD1 covers 9 bases. This CDR3 region has 15 residues. With V trimmed by 2 bases and J by 1 base, 2 bases remained unmatched. Per the germline V gene, CDR1 is ENHRY and CDR2 is SYGVKD.

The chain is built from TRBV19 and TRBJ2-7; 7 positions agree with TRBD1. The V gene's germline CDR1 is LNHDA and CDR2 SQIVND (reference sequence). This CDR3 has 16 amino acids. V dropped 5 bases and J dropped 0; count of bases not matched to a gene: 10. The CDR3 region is CASSGRRTGSSYEQYF. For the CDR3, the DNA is TGTGCCAGTAGTGGCAGACGGACAGGTTCCTCCTACGAGCAGTACTTC.

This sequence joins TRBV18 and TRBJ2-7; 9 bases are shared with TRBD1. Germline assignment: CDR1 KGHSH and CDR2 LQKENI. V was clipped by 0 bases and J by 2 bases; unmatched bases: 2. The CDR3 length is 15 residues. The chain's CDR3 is CASSPPGQGTYEQYF. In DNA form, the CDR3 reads TGTGCCAGCTCACCACCGGGACAGGGCACCTACGAGCAGTACTTC.

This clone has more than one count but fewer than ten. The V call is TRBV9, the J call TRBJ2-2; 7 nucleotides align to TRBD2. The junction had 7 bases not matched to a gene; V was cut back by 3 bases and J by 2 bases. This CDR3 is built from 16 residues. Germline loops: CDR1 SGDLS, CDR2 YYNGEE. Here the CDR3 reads CASSASSSGNTGELFF. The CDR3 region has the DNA TGTGCCAGCAGCGCTAGTTCTAGCGGAAACACCGGGGAGCTGTTTTTT.

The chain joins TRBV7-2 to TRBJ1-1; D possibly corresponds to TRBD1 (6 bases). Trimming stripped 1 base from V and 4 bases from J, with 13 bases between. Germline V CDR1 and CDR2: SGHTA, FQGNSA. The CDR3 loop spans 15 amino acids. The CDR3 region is CASSLGGGGGTEAFF. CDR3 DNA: TGTGCCAGCAGCTTAGGAGGGGGTGGGGGCACTGAAGCTTTCTTT.